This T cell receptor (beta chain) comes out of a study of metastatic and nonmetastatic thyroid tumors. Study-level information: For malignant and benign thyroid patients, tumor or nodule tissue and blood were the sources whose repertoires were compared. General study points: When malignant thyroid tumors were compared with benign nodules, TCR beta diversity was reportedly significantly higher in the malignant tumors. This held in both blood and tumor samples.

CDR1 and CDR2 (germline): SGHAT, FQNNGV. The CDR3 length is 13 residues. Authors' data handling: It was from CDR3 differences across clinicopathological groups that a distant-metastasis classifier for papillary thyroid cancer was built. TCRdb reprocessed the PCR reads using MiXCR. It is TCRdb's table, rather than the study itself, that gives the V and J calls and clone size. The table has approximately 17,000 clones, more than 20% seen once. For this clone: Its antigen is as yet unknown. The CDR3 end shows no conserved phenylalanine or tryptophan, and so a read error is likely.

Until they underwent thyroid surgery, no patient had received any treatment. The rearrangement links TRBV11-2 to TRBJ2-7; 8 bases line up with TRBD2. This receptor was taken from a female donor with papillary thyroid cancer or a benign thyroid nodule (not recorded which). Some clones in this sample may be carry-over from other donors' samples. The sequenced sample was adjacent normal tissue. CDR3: CASRDSGVYEQYI. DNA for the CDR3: TGTGCGAGCCGGGATAGCGGGGTCTACGAGCAGTACATC.